Listed below are T cell receptor beta chains from one sample, sequenced in a study of Ad26.COV2.S vaccination and SARS-CoV-2 variants. Repertoires were generated with immunoSEQ multiplex PCR, while TCRdb's copy carries only in-frame clones and drops some. The data show around 300,000 clones, 75% to 90% seen once. The material sequenced was peripheral blood, taken in a trial of Ad26.COV2.S vaccine versus placebo. These receptors originate from a person between 18 and 60 years old who received the Ad26.COV2.S COVID-19 vaccine or a placebo. Both conserved end residues are part of each CDR3. Each record gives: V gene, J gene, D gene, clone size, CDR3 protein, CDR3 DNA. D genes are given only for firm matches. Clone sizes are given selectively: once, few, many, or a class where the clone is expanded.

>TRBV9|TRBJ1-2|-|-
CASSVGATSNYGYTF
TGTGCCAGCAGCGTAGGAGCGACTTCTAACTATGGCTACACCTTC
>TRBV7-9|TRBJ2-3|-|-
CASSLGSTDTQYF
TGTGCCAGCAGCCTCGGGTCTACAGATACGCAGTATTTT
>TRBV27|TRBJ1-1|-|once
CASSPTSGRGTEAFF
TGTGCCAGCAGTCCCACCTCAGGGAGGGGGACTGAAGCTTTCTTT
>TRBV28|TRBJ2-2|TRBD2|-
CASSPLGLAAYEELFF
TGTGCCAGCAGCCCCCTCGGACTAGCGGCCTACGAGGAGCTGTTTTTT
>TRBV5-6|TRBJ1-2|-|-
CASSLWASPNYGYTF
TGTGCCAGCAGCTTGTGGGCGTCGCCTAACTATGGCTACACCTTC
>TRBV7-2|TRBJ2-5|-|-
CASSSKVLGVGETQYF
TGTGCCAGCAGCTCTAAAGTATTGGGGGTTGGGGAGACCCAGTACTTC
>TRBV23-1|TRBJ2-7|TRBD1|-
CASSQSRQDRYEQYF
TGCGCCAGCAGTCAATCTAGGCAGGACAGGTACGAGCAGTACTTC
>TRBV3-1/TRBV3-2|TRBJ1-2|TRBD1|-
CASSQTQGGYTF
TGTGCCAGCAGCCAAACGCAGGGGGGATACACCTTC
>TRBV3-1/TRBV3-2|TRBJ2-1|TRBD2|-
CASSQAGRGGLYEQFF
TGTGCCAGCAGCCAAGCCGGGCGGGGGGGTTTGTATGAGCAGTTCTTC
>TRBV19|TRBJ2-2|TRBD2|once
CASSIGGTSGSTGELFF
TGTGCCAGTAGTATCGGGGGGACTAGCGGGTCTACCGGGGAGCTGTTTTTT